This T cell receptor (beta chain) was documented in a study of blood T cell repertoires in COVID-19. About the research overall: Italy, Spain and the United States were the sources of the convalescent and acute COVID-19 samples. Nucleic acid was either cDNA or gDNA, and it came from T cells, B-cell-depleted T cells, or PBMCs.

From germline, CDR1 is SQVTM and CDR2 ANQGSEA. This CDR3 has 12 amino acids. V lost 4 bases, J lost 5 bases, and 12 bases lay in between. Clones were sequenced by immunoSEQ multiplex PCR, and TCRdb holds only the in-frame ones, with some missing. The table includes approximately 410,000 clones, approximately 90% detected once. The rearrangement uses TRBV29-1 and TRBJ2-7; D unclear. The TCR was taken from a woman between 25 and 40 years old with active or convalescent COVID-19. Sequenced input: peripheral blood. The CDR3 loop reads CSVVWYNDEQYF. CDR3 coding DNA: TGCAGCGTTGTTTGGTACAACGACGAGCAGTACTTC.